This T cell receptor (beta chain) comes out of a study of CD8 T cells in Susac syndrome (dated 2019 in TCRdb). Looking at the study overall: Among the sequenced Susac syndrome patients, more than five had clinically active disease and under ten were in clinical remission. At the time of blood withdrawal, Susac syndrome patients were either therapy-naive, taking corticosteroids (with some also receiving IVIg), or on IVIg alone. Whether CD8+ T cell activation and differentiation in Susac syndrome was antigen driven was tested using repertoire sequencing. Clonality of the CD8+ T cell repertoire was compared between around eleven healthy donors, about 14 Susac syndrome patients and about 15 multiple sclerosis patients. Here is what the overall study found, with its caveats: Clonal expansion was observed in Susac syndrome CD8+ repertoires, with the highest expansion in CD8+ TEMRA cells and greater expansion in clinically active than in remitting patients. Looking at Susac-specific public clones, the researchers identified 15 to 20 in the total CD8+ repertoire and roughly 5 in the CD8+ TEMRA repertoire. The study acknowledged that relatively few individuals were included in the TCR sequencing and HLA analysis.

RNA was extracted using the RNeasy kit, and about 0.5 to 1 ug of the RNA was reverse transcribed with random hexamers. TCR beta CDR3 regions were amplified with the immunoSEQ multiplex PCR assay covering 54 Vbeta and 13 Jbeta segments. PCR amplification bias was corrected using a synthetic template baseline for primer optimization and computational correction. As for the authors' bioinformatics: Reads were annotated to V, D and J genes according to IMGT and were analyzed with immunoSEQ Analyzer, with only productive sequences retained. Clonality was calculated as one minus the Shannon entropy normalized by log2 of the number of productive unique sequences. For each patient and control, public and private clones were evaluated within the 100 most prevalent clones. Clones were defined as Susac-specific when absent from the healthy and MS cohorts, from some 1,100 published viral clones and from other ImmuneACCESS disease sequences. TCRdb reprocessing: public reads trimmed at Q25 with fastp, clones called with MiXCR, in-frame beta chains kept. Rows merge per CDR3 protein into single entries with the most common DNA and genes. The V and J calls, along with clone size, are taken from TCRdb and not from the paper's own processing. The sample table shows 70,000 to 100,000 distinct CDR3 sequences, and about 96% are seen once. The ten largest account for roughly 0.68% of the sample.

Its CDR3 holds 15 amino acids, cysteine through phenylalanine. CDR3 DNA only is kept here, 45 bases in frame from base 1. CDR1 and CDR2 were assigned from the germline V gene (reference sequence) as LGHDT and YNNKEL. V loses 0 bases, J loses 3 bases, and the germline ends lie 9 bases apart. Worth noting for this clonotype: The specificity of this receptor is unknown. No qualities accompany the bases; no much larger clone lies one base away.

Peripheral blood CD8+ and CD4+ T cells from healthy donors, Susac syndrome patients and multiple sclerosis patients were profiled by high-throughput TCR beta sequencing. Susac syndrome patients met recently defined diagnostic criteria for definite or probable disease. Bulk CD8+ and CD4+ T cells were purified by magnetic negative isolation, while CD8+ TEMRA cells were enriched using FACS. Blood was collected in EDTA tubes and processed within 24 hours, with PBMCs isolated through density gradient centrifugation. PBMCs intended for TCR sequencing were cryopreserved in liquid nitrogen and were subsequently thawed in a 37 degrees C water bath. Purity of sorted or isolated CD4+, CD8+ and CD8+ TEMRA cells was at least 90%.

The material sequenced was CD8+ T cells from PBMCs. The chain employs TRBV3-1 and TRBJ1-5, with the D gene too uncertain to name. The receptor was derived from a human donor with Susac syndrome. This receptor carries the CDR3 CASSQDHGLNQPQHF. The base sequence is TGTGCCAGCAGCCAAGATCACGGGCTCAATCAGCCCCAGCATTTT.